Included here is one T cell receptor beta chain sequence, with context. This record belongs to a study of blood T cell repertoires in COVID-19. For the study at large: PBMCs, B-cell-depleted T cells, or T cells provided the cDNA or gDNA that made up the material.

The CDR3 length is 12 residues. The V end was cut by 8 bases, the J end by 4 bases, with 12 bases between. Repertoires were generated with immunoSEQ multiplex PCR, while TCRdb's copy carries only in-frame clones and drops some. The data contain under 200,000 clones, about four fifths of them singletons. Sequencing was performed on PBMCs or T cells enriched from blood (not recorded which). This clonotype originated in a woman aged 55-69 years who had recovered from COVID-19. This chain joins TRBV12-3 or TRBV12-4 and TRBJ2-7; possible D gene TRBD1, 6 bases. The chain's CDR3 is CASGDQGYEQYF. The CDR3 DNA sequence: TGTGCCAGCGGGGATCAGGGGTACGAGCAGTACTTC.